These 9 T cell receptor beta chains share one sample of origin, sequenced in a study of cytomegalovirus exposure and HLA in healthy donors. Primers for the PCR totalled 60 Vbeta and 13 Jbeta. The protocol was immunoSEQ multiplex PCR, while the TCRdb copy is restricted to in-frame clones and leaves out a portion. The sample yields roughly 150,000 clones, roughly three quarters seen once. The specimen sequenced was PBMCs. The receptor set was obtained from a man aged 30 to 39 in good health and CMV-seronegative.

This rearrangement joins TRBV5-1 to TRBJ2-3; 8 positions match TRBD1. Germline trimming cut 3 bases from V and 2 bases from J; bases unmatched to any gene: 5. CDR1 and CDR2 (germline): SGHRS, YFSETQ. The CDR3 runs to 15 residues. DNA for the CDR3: TGCGCCAGCAGCTCGCAGGGGGCGCCCACAGATACGCAGTATTTT. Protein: CASSSQGAPTDTQYF.

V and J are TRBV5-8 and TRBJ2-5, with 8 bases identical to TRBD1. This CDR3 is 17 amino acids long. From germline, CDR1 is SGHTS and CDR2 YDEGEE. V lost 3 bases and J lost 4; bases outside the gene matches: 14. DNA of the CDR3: TGTGCCAGCAGCTGGGGGACAGGAATTACCCATGGAGAGACCCAGTACTTC. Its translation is CASSWGTGITHGETQYF. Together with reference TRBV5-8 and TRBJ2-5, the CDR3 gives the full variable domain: EAGVTQSPTHLIKTRGQQATLRCSPISGHTSVYWYQQALGLGLQFLLWYDEGEERNRGNFPPRFSGRQFPNYSSELNVNALELEDSALYLCASSWGTGITHGETQYFGPGTRLLVL.

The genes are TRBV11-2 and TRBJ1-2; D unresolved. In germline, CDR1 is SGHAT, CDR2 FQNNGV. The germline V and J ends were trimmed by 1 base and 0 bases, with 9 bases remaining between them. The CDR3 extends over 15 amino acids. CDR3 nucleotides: TGTGCCAGCAGCTTAGGAGAGGGAGCTAACTATGGCTACACCTTC. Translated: CASSLGEGANYGYTF.

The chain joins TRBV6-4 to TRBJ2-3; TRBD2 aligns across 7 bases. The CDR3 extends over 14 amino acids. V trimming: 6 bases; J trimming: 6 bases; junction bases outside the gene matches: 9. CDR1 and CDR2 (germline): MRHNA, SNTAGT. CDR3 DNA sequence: TGTGCCAGCAGCGAGCGGGACCTGGGGGATACGCAGTATTTT. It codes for CASSERDLGDTQYF.

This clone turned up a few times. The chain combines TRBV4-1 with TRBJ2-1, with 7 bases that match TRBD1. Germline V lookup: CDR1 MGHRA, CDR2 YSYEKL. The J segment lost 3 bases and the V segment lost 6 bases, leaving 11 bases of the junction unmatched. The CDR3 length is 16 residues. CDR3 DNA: TGCGCCAGCAGGGTCAAAACAGGGGCGAACTACAATGAGCAGTTCTTC. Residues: CASRVKTGANYNEQFF.

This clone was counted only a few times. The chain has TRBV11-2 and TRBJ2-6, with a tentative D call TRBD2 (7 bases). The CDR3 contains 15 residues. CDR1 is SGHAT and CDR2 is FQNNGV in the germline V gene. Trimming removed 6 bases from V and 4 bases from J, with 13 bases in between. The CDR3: CASSPGGAGANVLTF. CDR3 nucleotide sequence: TGTGCCAGCAGTCCTGGGGGGGCCGGGGCCAACGTCCTGACTTTC. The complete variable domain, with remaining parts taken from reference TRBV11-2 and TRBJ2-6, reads EAGVAQSPRYKIIEKRQSVAFWCNPISGHATLYWYQQILGQGPKLLIQFQNNGVVDDSQLPKDRFSAERLKGVDSTLKIQPAKLEDSAVYLCASSPGGAGANVLTFGAGSRLTVL.

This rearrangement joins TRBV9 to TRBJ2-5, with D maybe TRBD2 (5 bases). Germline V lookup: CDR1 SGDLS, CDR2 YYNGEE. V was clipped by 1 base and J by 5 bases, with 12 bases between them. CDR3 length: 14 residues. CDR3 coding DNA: TGTGCCAGCAGCGTATCGAGGGTCGGGGAGACCCAGTACTTC. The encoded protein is CASSVSRVGETQYF.

CDR3 sequence reads: CASSFGPGQPQHF. The CDR3 DNA is TGTGCCAGCAGCTTTGGCCCGGGTCAGCCCCAGCATTTT. This chain uses TRBV5-6 with TRBJ1-5; no clear D gene. The CDR3 is 13 amino acids. V lost 2 bases to trimming and J lost 6 bases, with 9 bases between them. The germline gives CDR1 SGHDT, CDR2 YYEEEE. Variable domain in full (rest from reference TRBV5-6 and TRBJ1-5): DAGVTQSPTHLIKTRGQQVTLRCSPKSGHDTVSWYQQALGQGPQFIFQYYEEEERQRGNFPDRFSGHQFPNYSSELNVNALLLGDSALYLCASSFGPGQPQHFGDGTRLSIL.

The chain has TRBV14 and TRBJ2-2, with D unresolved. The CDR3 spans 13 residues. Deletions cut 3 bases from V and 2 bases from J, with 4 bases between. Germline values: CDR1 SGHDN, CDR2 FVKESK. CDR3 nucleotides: TGTGCCAGCAGCCATCAAAACACCGGGGAGCTGTTTTTT. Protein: CASSHQNTGELFF.